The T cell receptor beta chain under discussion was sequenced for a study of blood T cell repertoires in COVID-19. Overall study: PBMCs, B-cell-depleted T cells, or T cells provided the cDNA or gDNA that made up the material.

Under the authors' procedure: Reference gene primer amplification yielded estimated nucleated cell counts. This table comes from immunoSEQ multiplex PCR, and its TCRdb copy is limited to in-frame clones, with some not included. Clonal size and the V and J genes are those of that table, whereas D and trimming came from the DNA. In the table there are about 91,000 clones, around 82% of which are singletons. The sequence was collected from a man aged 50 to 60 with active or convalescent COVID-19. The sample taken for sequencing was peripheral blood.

This CDR3 is CSVDRLAGGPQETQYF. The DNA for the CDR3 is TGCAGCGTTGATCGACTAGCGGGGGGCCCCCAAGAGACCCAGTACTTC. The rearrangement uses TRBV29-1 and TRBJ2-5, with 13 positions matching TRBD2. Germline lookup yields CDR1 SQVTM and CDR2 ANQGSEA. CDR3 length: 16 amino acids. Trimming at V came to 3 bases and at J to 1 base, leaving 5 bases not matched to a gene.